The 14 T cell receptor beta chains below were found in one sample sequenced in a study of blood T cell repertoires in COVID-19. Method: immunoSEQ multiplex PCR; TCRdb's copy keeps in-frame clones and lacks some. The sample holds some 100,000 clones, approximately 89% seen once. Source material: peripheral blood. The receptors originated from a man aged 50-59 years with acute or convalescent COVID-19.

The V and J genes are TRBV5-6 and TRBJ2-7; 7 bases are shared with TRBD2. This CDR3 spans 14 amino acids. Germline assignment: CDR1 SGHDT and CDR2 YYEEEE. Unmatched junction bases numbered 9, after V lost 3 bases and J lost 6 bases. The CDR3 is CASSSIPPGGEQYF. In DNA, the CDR3 is TGTGCCAGCAGCTCGATTCCTCCGGGGGGCGAGCAGTACTTC.

The chain recombines TRBV30 with TRBJ1-2; 9 nucleotides agree with TRBD1. The trim removed 4 bases at V and 5 bases at J, leaving 5 bases unmatched. CDR1 is GTSNPN, CDR2 SVGIG, per germline (reference sequence). This CDR3 comprises 13 residues. CDR3 in amino acids: CAWTDRGVYGYTF. CDR3 sequence (DNA): TGTGCCTGGACGGACAGGGGCGTGTATGGCTACACCTTC.

A word on this clone: Germline and junction disagree at one end, which may indicate a read error. The V and J genes are TRBV2 and TRBJ1-3, with D perhaps matching TRBD1 (5 bases). The CDR3 contains 18 residues. Germline loops: CDR1 SNHLY, CDR2 FYNNEI. The CDR3 coding sequence is TGTGCCAGCAGTGTGAGGGTTTGGTCTGGGGCCCGGGAGGCCCTACCCAGATTT. Amino acids: CASSVRVWSGAREALPRF.

A note on this clone: The sample contains more than one DNA sequence encoding this CDR3. J is TRBJ2-1 and V is TRBV11-3; 10 bases align to TRBD2. Germline V CDR1 and CDR2: SGHNT, YENEEA. With 1 base clipped from V and 3 bases from J, the junction kept 0 bases outside the gene matches. This CDR3 has 15 amino acids. In nucleotides, the CDR3 is TGTGCCAGCAGCTTAGGGACTAGCGGCTACAATGAGCAGTTCTTC. This codes for CASSLGTSGYNEQFF.

The CDR3 bases are TGTGCCAGCTCACGGTTCCCTGCTAGCGGGTCTGCTCAAGAGACCCAGTACTTC. It specifies CASSRFPASGSAQETQYF. V gene TRBV18 combines with J gene TRBJ2-5; 8 bases are a match to TRBD2. The ends lost 4 bases at V and 2 bases at J; junction bases unmatched: 15. The germline V gene has CDR1 KGHSH and CDR2 LQKENI. The CDR3 is 18 amino acids.

There are a few counts of this clone. V gene TRBV4-2 combines with J gene TRBJ1-1, with a tentative D call TRBD1 (5 bases). The germline V gene has CDR1 LGHNA and CDR2 YNFKEQ. The CDR3 totals 15 residues. Trimming stripped 0 bases from V and 2 bases from J, with 10 bases between. The DNA for the CDR3 is TGTGCCAGCAGCCAAGAACAACAGGCAAACACTGAAGCTTTCTTT. Its protein product is CASSQEQQANTEAFF.

The sample holds a few counts of this clone. V gene TRBV3-1 (or the pseudogene TRBV3-2) combines with J gene TRBJ2-7; 14 bases line up with TRBD2. Germline V gene lookup returns CDR1 LGHDT and CDR2 YNNKEL (reference sequence). This CDR3 has 19 amino acids. V shed 2 bases, J shed 4 bases, and the junction held 13 bases outside the gene matches. DNA of the CDR3: TGTGCCAGCAGCCAACAAATACTGAGGGGACTAGCGGGAGAGTACGAGCAGTACTTC. This codes for CASSQQILRGLAGEYEQYF.

This chain connects TRBV19 to TRBJ1-1, with 8 bases aligning to TRBD1. CDR1 and CDR2 from the germline V gene are LNHDA and SQIVND (reference sequence). With V trimmed by 6 bases and J by 6 bases, 3 bases remained unmatched. This CDR3 is built from 12 residues. The CDR3, as DNA: TGTGCCAGTAGGGACAGGGCTTCTGAAGCTTTCTTT. Translated: CASRDRASEAFF.

The gene calls are TRBV19 and TRBJ2-1; TRBD2 agrees at 7 bases. The length of the CDR3 is 16 residues. V was pared by 5 bases and J by 7 bases, with 14 bases of the junction left unmatched. The germline gives CDR1 LNHDA, CDR2 SQIVND (reference sequence). In DNA form, the CDR3 reads TGTGCCAGTAGTGTGGGGGGGTCGAGAGGGGTAAATGAGCAGTTCTTC. Translation gives CASSVGGSRGVNEQFF.

The chain recombines TRBV2 with TRBJ1-2; 9 nucleotides align to TRBD1. The CDR3 length is 14 residues. V was clipped by 4 bases and J by 3 bases; unmatched bases: 3. The germline V gene encodes CDR1 SNHLY and CDR2 FYNNEI. The CDR3 sequence is CASSGQGDYYGYTF. The CDR3 nucleotides read TGTGCCAGCAGTGGACAGGGGGACTACTATGGCTACACCTTC.

This chain joins TRBV5-4 and TRBJ2-7; 7 bases map to TRBD2. The V gene's germline CDR1 is SGHNT and CDR2 YYREEE (reference sequence). Trimming at V came to 1 base and at J to 0 bases, leaving 1 base not matched to a gene. The CDR3 is made up of 14 amino acids. CDR3 in amino acids: CASSLWGGSYEQYF. The CDR3 DNA reads TGTGCCAGCAGCTTGTGGGGGGGCTCCTACGAGCAGTACTTC.

The count of this clone is one. The chain employs TRBV9 and TRBJ1-6; 10 bases are shared with TRBD1. Trimming removed 3 bases from V and 8 bases from J; junction bases left unmatched: 8. This CDR3 is 16 amino acids long. Germline V lookup: CDR1 SGDLS, CDR2 YYNGEE. The CDR3 loop reads CASSATVGTGDSPLHF. CDR3 nucleotide sequence: TGTGCCAGCAGCGCAACAGTCGGGACAGGGGATTCACCCCTCCACTTT.

The rearrangement links TRBV19 to TRBJ1-5; 7 bases fit TRBD1. The germline V gene has CDR1 LNHDA and CDR2 SQIVND (reference sequence). Losses at the gene ends were 1 base for V and 0 bases for J; bases not matched to a gene: 6. This CDR3 is 17 amino acids long. CDR3 amino acids: CASSIGSGTVSNQPQHF. DNA for the CDR3: TGTGCCAGTAGTATAGGTTCGGGGACAGTTAGCAATCAGCCCCAGCATTTT.

V and J are TRBV5-6 and TRBJ2-1; D is possibly TRBD1 (6 bases). The CDR3 totals 15 residues. Per germline, CDR1 SGHDT and CDR2 YYEEEE. The V gene lost 6 bases and the J gene lost 7 bases, with 20 bases spanning the gap. The CDR3 nucleotides are TGTGCCAGCAACCCCAGGGGATCCCGGACGAATGAGCAGTTCTTC. Translated, it gives CASNPRGSRTNEQFF.